This record concerns one TCR beta chain sequence. One end of the junction does not line up with germline, which may come from a read error. This entry comes from a study of blood T cells in healthy people across ages. Through a sample-barcoded 5' primer and a J-beta primer mix, a second PCR was run for roughly 6 to 12 cycles. Via MiXCR, TCRdb re-called the 5' RACE reads, giving one row per CDR3 protein. The sample lists 700,000 to 950,000 distinct CDR3 sequences, roughly 43% occurring once. The CDR3 spans 13 residues. Germline CDR1 reads LGHDT; CDR2 reads YNNKEL (reference sequence). This receptor was identified in a woman in her fifties or sixties in good health. Sequenced sample: blood. This chain links TRBV3-1 with TRBJ2-1, with D perhaps matching TRBD1 (6 bases). The CDR3 is CTSSQGTSGEQFF. As DNA, the CDR3 is TGTACCAGCAGCCAAGGGACATCGGGTGAGCAGTTCTTC.